A selection of T cell receptor beta chains follows, all from one sample in a study of chemoradiotherapy in HPV16-positive cancers. Data came from immunoSEQ multiplex PCR; TCRdb stores just in-frame clones and leaves some out. The sample includes about 10,000 clones, roughly 86% of them seen just once. Sequencing was performed on blood, taken from a patient who underwent chemoradiotherapy. Receptors originate from a human donor with HPV-associated anogenital cancer. CDR3s leave out the opening cysteine and the closing phenylalanine or tryptophan. Clone size is shown for a subset of rows, as once, few, many or a class of expanded clone.

clone_size: once
v_call: TRBV30
cdr3_length: 14
cdr3_aa: AWRPGLAGGRDEQF

clone_size: -
v_call: TRBV19
cdr3_length: 12
cdr3_aa: ASSIEGAIAEQF

clone_size: -
v_call: TRBV4-1
cdr3_length: 16
cdr3_aa: ASSQEGSGGAWTDTQY

clone_size: once
v_call: TRBV11-2
cdr3_length: 12
cdr3_aa: ASSLEAGTNIQY

clone_size: once
v_call: TRBV10-3
cdr3_length: 14
cdr3_aa: VTSRDTGAGYNEQF

clone_size: -
v_call: TRBV6-5
cdr3_length: 12
cdr3_aa: ASRARTAQETQY

clone_size: -
v_call: TRBV4-2
cdr3_length: 14
cdr3_aa: ASSHPSGQSTGELF

clone_size: -
v_call: TRBV4-3
cdr3_length: 16
cdr3_aa: ASSPGTSGGLSHNEQF

clone_size: few
v_call: TRBV5-6
cdr3_length: 16
cdr3_aa: ASSLLRTSGEFWETQY

clone_size: -
v_call: TRBV5-6
cdr3_length: 14
cdr3_aa: ASSLAGGQGTGELF

clone_size: -
v_call: TRBV23-1
cdr3_length: 13
cdr3_aa: ASSQSGTGNTEAF

clone_size: -
v_call: TRBV7-2
cdr3_length: 10
cdr3_aa: ASSSKKGKLF

clone_size: -
v_call: TRBV7-6
cdr3_length: 12
cdr3_aa: ASSLGTGAPEAF

clone_size: -
v_call: TRBV6-5
cdr3_length: 13
cdr3_aa: ASSYTQDSGNTIY

clone_size: -
v_call: TRBV5-6
cdr3_length: 16
cdr3_aa: ASSSTLAAPSGANVLT

clone_size: -
v_call: TRBV5-1
cdr3_length: 13
cdr3_aa: ASSSPTGVSGELF

clone_size: -
v_call: TRBV27
cdr3_length: 13
cdr3_aa: ASSFPRGRDQPQH

clone_size: once
v_call: TRBV29-1
cdr3_length: 11
cdr3_aa: SVEQGDNQPQH

clone_size: few
v_call: TRBV7-9
cdr3_length: 12
cdr3_aa: ASSPEGGYYEQY

clone_size: -
v_call: TRBV5-5
cdr3_length: 11
cdr3_aa: ASSLNRHYGYT

clone_size: -
v_call: TRBV27
cdr3_length: 17
cdr3_aa: ASSPIGGGGATGTDTQY

clone_size: -
v_call: TRBV5-4
cdr3_length: 12
cdr3_aa: ASSLASDRNEQF

clone_size: -
v_call: TRBV20-1
cdr3_length: 9
cdr3_aa: SATTGDGYT

clone_size: -
v_call: TRBV19
cdr3_length: 12
cdr3_aa: ASKGLVNTGELF

clone_size: once
v_call: TRBV18
cdr3_length: 18
cdr3_aa: ASSPQIPYDYTVGGTEAF

clone_size: -
v_call: TRBV19
cdr3_length: 12
cdr3_aa: ASSSGAGWTEAF

clone_size: -
v_call: TRBV7-9
cdr3_length: 14
cdr3_aa: ASSRSGQTGNQPQH

clone_size: -
v_call: TRBV7-3
cdr3_length: 11
cdr3_aa: ASTRGETDTQY

clone_size: -
v_call: TRBV4-3
cdr3_length: 15
cdr3_aa: ASSHPRRTSGKETQY

clone_size: -
v_call: TRBV4-1
cdr3_length: 16
cdr3_aa: ASSLSGTSGGSFREQY

clone_size: -
v_call: TRBV7-9
cdr3_length: 12
cdr3_aa: ASSSQPRGHGYT

clone_size: -
v_call: TRBV5-1
cdr3_length: 12
cdr3_aa: ASSLAGTTGELF

clone_size: -
v_call: TRBV4-3
cdr3_length: 13
cdr3_aa: ASSPTSSSGNTIY

clone_size: few
v_call: TRBV7-2
cdr3_length: 13
cdr3_aa: ASSLRSDMNTEAF

clone_size: -
v_call: TRBV7-6
cdr3_length: 12
cdr3_aa: ASSLRWPGNTIY

clone_size: -
v_call: TRBV4-2
cdr3_length: 12
cdr3_aa: ASSQETWGREAF

clone_size: -
v_call: TRBV2
cdr3_length: 12
cdr3_aa: ASSEQGLNTEAF

clone_size: -
v_call: TRBV5-4
cdr3_length: 15
cdr3_aa: ASSLTDRTSGANVLT

clone_size: -
v_call: TRBV6-5
cdr3_length: 12
cdr3_aa: ASSDHREYEKLF

clone_size: once
v_call: TRBV5-1
cdr3_length: 11
cdr3_aa: ASSLDSNTEAF

clone_size: -
v_call: TRBV11-2
cdr3_length: 16
cdr3_aa: ASSLKVSGWETNYGYT

clone_size: -
v_call: TRBV18
cdr3_length: 15
cdr3_aa: ASSPPMGGSRADTQY

clone_size: -
v_call: TRBV30
cdr3_length: 12
cdr3_aa: ACTGTSGGGSQF

clone_size: -
v_call: TRBV10-3
cdr3_length: 13
cdr3_aa: AISETSGGTGELF

clone_size: -
v_call: TRBV25-1
cdr3_length: 14
cdr3_aa: ASSHGLYSSYNEQF

clone_size: -
v_call: TRBV7-2
cdr3_length: 13
cdr3_aa: ASSWSGIMNTEAF

clone_size: -
v_call: TRBV23-1
cdr3_length: 8
cdr3_aa: ASSRFEAF

clone_size: once
v_call: TRBV9
cdr3_length: 12
cdr3_aa: ASSVGQGTTEAF

clone_size: -
v_call: TRBV5-6
cdr3_length: 14
cdr3_aa: ASSSYAVPKAGEQY

clone_size: -
v_call: TRBV19
cdr3_length: 13
cdr3_aa: ASTQMGQGAETQY

clone_size: few
v_call: TRBV10-3
cdr3_length: 12
cdr3_aa: AISVQGLGTEAF

clone_size: -
v_call: TRBV7-8
cdr3_length: 18
cdr3_aa: ASSLVEATSASGASYEQY

clone_size: -
v_call: TRBV11-2
cdr3_length: 9
cdr3_aa: ASSLGYEQF